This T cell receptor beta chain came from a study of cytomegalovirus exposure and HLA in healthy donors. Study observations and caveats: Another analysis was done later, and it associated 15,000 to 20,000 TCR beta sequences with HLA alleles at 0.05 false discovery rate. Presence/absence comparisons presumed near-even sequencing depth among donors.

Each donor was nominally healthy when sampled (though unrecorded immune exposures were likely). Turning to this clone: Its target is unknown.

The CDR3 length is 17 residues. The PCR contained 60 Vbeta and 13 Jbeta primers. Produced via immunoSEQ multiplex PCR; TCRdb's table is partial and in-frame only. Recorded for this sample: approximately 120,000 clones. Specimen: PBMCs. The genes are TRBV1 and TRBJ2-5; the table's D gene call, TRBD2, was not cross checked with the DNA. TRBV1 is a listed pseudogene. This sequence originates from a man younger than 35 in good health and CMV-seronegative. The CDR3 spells CTSSPSERPGRGETQYF. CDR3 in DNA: TGCACCAGCAGCCCGAGTGAGCGGCCTGGGCGGGGAGAGACCCAGTACTTC.